The present entry profiles one T cell receptor (beta chain) with its context. This sample is part of a study of T cells expressing NK-cell markers. TCRdb re-called the 5' RACE reads and gives one entry per CDR3 protein, without DNA. The table lists almost 450,000 distinct CDR3 sequences. Germline V lookup: CDR1 LGHNA, CDR2 YSLEER. This CDR3 has 15 amino acids. V usage is TRBV4-3 and J usage is TRBJ1-1; TCRdb lists TRBD1, though no DNA is available to test this call. The source is a woman between 18 and 69 years old in good health. What was sequenced was blood T cells: a sorted CD56 or NKG2C T cell subset, CD4+ or CD8+ T cells, or bulk PBMC T cells (not recorded which). The CDR3 is CASSQGDRQNTEAFF.